The 6 T cell receptor beta chains below all came from one sample that was sequenced in a study of cytomegalovirus exposure and HLA in healthy donors (dated by TCRdb to about 2017). To prepare the library, the immunoSEQ multiplex PCR assay was applied. For the multiplex PCR, a mixture combining 60 forward primers for TCR Vbeta segments and 13 reverse primers for TCR Jbeta segments was used. TCRdb limited this immuneACCESS table to in-frame rearrangements with V and J called. A share of clones is missing; checked studies link under half to unresolved V genes, and the rest is unexplained. This sample is represented by fewer than 90,000 clones; 75% to 80% of them were singletons. The ten largest make up roughly 3.5% of the sample. The sample taken for sequencing was PBMCs. These receptors all come from a man younger than 40 in good health and CMV-seronegative.

This rearrangement joins TRBV29-1 to TRBJ2-1; tentatively, D is TRBD2 (6 bases). The V end lost 5 bases, the J end lost 1 base, and 15 bases lay between the germline ends. Germline V gives CDR1 SQVTM, CDR2 ANQGSEA. The CDR3 has 15 residues. The CDR3 region is CSVFLASGSYNEQFF. The CDR3 coding sequence is TGCAGCGTTTTCCTAGCGTCTGGGTCCTACAATGAGCAGTTCTTC.

The rearrangement uses TRBV2 and TRBJ1-1; D is unresolved. CDR3 length equals 12 residues. Germline V lookup: CDR1 SNHLY, CDR2 FYNNEI. The V end lost 10 bases, the J end lost 8 bases, and 17 bases lay between the germline ends. CDR3 sequence reads: CATRTSTKEAFF. The CDR3 bases are TGTGCCACCAGAACTTCCACTAAAGAAGCTTTCTTT.

The chain links TRBV7-2 to TRBJ1-1; 11 bases fit TRBD1. This CDR3 is built from 16 residues. V shed 6 bases and J 4 bases; nucleotides not matched to a gene: 10. Germline CDR1 reads SGHTA; CDR2 reads FQGNSA. In DNA, the CDR3 is TGTGCCAGCAGGATAAAATCCGGGACAGGGGGCACTGAAGCTTTCTTT. It encodes CASRIKSGTGGTEAFF.

V and J are TRBV6-6 and TRBJ2-1; 7 nucleotides align to TRBD2. V shed 0 bases, J shed 3 bases, and the junction held 5 bases outside the gene matches. Germline CDR1 reads MNHNY; CDR2 reads SVGAGI (reference sequence). The CDR3 is 16 residues long. CDR3 DNA sequence: TGTGCCAGCAGTTACTCCGGGACTACTTTCTACAATGAGCAGTTCTTC. Its protein is CASSYSGTTFYNEQFF.

The V gene is TRBV19, the J gene TRBJ1-5; 7 positions agree with TRBD1. CDR3 length: 17 amino acids. Germline CDR1 reads LNHDA; CDR2 reads SQIVND (reference sequence). V was clipped by 2 bases and J by 1 base; unmatched bases: 8. The CDR3 coding sequence is TGTGCCAGTAGTATAAACAGGGGAGCCCAAAGCAATCAGCCCCAGCATTTT. It yields the protein CASSINRGAQSNQPQHF. Supplemented by reference TRBV19 and TRBJ1-5, the full variable domain reads DGGITQSPKYLFRKEGQNVTLSCEQNLNHDAMYWYRQDPGQGLRLIYYSQIVNDFQKGDIAEGYSVSREKKESFPLTVTSAQKNPTAFYLCASSINRGAQSNQPQHFGDGTRLSIL.

J is TRBJ2-4 and V is TRBV11-2, with 11 bases matching TRBD2. V trimming: 2 bases; J trimming: 2 bases; junction bases outside the gene matches: 11. The CDR3 totals 19 residues. Germline lookup yields CDR1 SGHAT and CDR2 FQNNGV. The CDR3 DNA is TGTGCCAGCAGCTTATTGGGGTTAGCGGGGGGGCCGACCAAAAACATTCAGTACTTC. Protein sequence: CASSLLGLAGGPTKNIQYF.